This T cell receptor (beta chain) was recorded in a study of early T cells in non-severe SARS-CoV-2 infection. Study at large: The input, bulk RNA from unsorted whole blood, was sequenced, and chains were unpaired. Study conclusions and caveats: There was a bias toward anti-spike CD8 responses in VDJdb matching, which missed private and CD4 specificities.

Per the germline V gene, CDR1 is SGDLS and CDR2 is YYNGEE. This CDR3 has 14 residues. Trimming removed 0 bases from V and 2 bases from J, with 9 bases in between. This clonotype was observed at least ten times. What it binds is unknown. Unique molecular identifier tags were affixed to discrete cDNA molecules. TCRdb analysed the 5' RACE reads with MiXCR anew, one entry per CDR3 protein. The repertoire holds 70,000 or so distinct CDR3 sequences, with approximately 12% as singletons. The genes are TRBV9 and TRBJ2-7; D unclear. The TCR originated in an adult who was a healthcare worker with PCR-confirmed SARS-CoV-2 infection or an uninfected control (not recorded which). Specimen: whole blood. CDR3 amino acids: CASSVGVSTYEQYF. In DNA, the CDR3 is TGTGCCAGCAGCGTAGGGGTCAGTACCTACGAGCAGTACTTC.